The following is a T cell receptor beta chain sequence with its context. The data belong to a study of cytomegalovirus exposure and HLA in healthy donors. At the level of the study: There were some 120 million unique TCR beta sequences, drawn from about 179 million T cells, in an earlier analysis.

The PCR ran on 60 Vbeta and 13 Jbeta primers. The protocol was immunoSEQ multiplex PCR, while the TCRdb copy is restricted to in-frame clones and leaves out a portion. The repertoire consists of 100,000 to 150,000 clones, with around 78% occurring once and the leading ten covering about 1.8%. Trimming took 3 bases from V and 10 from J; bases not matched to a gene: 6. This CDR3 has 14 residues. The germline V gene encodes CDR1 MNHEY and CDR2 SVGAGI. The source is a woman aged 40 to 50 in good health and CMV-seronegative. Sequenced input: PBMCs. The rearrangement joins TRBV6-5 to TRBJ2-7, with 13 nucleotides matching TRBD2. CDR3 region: CASSYWTSGGRQYF. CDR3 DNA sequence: TGTGCCAGCAGTTATTGGACTAGCGGGGGTCGCCAGTACTTC.